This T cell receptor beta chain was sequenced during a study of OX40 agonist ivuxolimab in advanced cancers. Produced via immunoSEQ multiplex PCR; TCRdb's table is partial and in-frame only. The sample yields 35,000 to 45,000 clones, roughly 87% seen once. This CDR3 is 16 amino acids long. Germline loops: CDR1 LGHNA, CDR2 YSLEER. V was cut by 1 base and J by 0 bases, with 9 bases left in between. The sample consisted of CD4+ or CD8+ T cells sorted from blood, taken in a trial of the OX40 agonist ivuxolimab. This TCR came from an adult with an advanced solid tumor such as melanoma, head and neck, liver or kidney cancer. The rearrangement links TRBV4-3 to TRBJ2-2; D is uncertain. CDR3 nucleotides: TGCGCCAGCAGCCAAGTGCACAGTACGAACACCGGGGAGCTGTTTTTT. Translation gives CASSQVHSTNTGELFF.